What follows is one TCR beta chain and its context. The antigen remains unidentified. Repertoires were sampled repeatedly during chemoradiotherapy. Germline CDR1 is SGHNT and CDR2 is YYREEE (reference sequence). The CDR3 runs to 15 residues. This record comes from a study of chemoradiotherapy in HPV16-positive cancers. Measured with immunoSEQ multiplex PCR; TCRdb has only the in-frame clones, and not every one. In the table there are about 20,000 clones, 86% of which are singletons. Study results and caveats: HPV-specific T cells were functionally defined from only a couple of HPV16-positive patients. Candidate HPV-specific clones and E7-related TCR motifs grew in tumor during treatment. In HPV16-positive patients, HPV-responsive T-cell expansion tracked better recurrence-free survival.

Sample: blood, taken from a patient who underwent chemoradiotherapy. This chain joins TRBV5-4 and TRBJ2-5; a weak D match, TRBD2 (6 bases). The end of the DNA fits TRBJ2-7 better, so the J call may be wrong. This clonotype originated in a human donor with HPV-associated anogenital cancer. The CDR3 DNA is TGTGCCAGCAGCTTCACCCTGGGGGGTTCCTACGAGCAGTACTTC. Translating it yields CASSFTLGGSYEQYF.